The 5 T cell receptor beta chains below all came from one sample that was sequenced in a study of T-cell reconstitution after alpha-beta-depleted transplantation in children (dated by TCRdb to the mid-2010s). The library was made by PCR. Sequencing instrument: Illumina HiSeq 2500. To normalize quantification of the TCRbeta repertoire, the TCR libraries were built with molecular barcoding that relied on unique molecular identifiers. TCRdb applied fastp at Q25 and MiXCR to the public reads, then kept only in-frame beta chains. Duplicate CDR3 protein sequences are folded into a single record with the most common DNA and genes. The sample data list some 500,000 distinct CDR3 sequences, and about 17% of these were observed just once. The ten largest clones add up to 3.3% of the sample. This specimen was PBMCs from the stem cell graft donor, taken from the stem cell graft. The source is a human donor who donated a stem cell graft to a child with acute lymphoblastic leukemia.

This chain uses TRBV19 with TRBJ2-1, with unresolved D. Trimming cost V 4 bases and J 4 bases, with 14 bases left between them. There are 15 residues in the CDR3. Looked up from germline, CDR1 is LNHDA and CDR2 is SQIVND (reference sequence). CDR3 in amino acids: CASSTTQAGYNEQFF. The CDR3 DNA is TGTGCCAGTAGTACGACCCAGGCTGGGTACAATGAGCAGTTCTTC. Using reference TRBV19 and TRBJ2-1 for the parts outside the CDR3, the full variable domain is DGGITQSPKYLFRKEGQNVTLSCEQNLNHDAMYWYRQDPGQGLRLIYYSQIVNDFQKGDIAEGYSVSREKKESFPLTVTSAQKNPTAFYLCASSTTQAGYNEQFFGPGTRLTVL.

The V call is TRBV30, the J call TRBJ1-3, with D hard to call. CDR1 and CDR2 from the germline V gene are GTSNPN and SVGIG (reference sequence). V was shortened by 1 base and J by 0 bases, with 1 base between the two germline ends. The CDR3 runs to 12 residues. Here the CDR3 DNA reads TGTGCCTGGAGTGACTCTGGAAACACCATATATTTT. Protein product: CAWSDSGNTIYF.

The V call is TRBV18, the J call TRBJ2-4; unclear D gene. The CDR3 length is 15 residues. Germline assignment: CDR1 KGHSH and CDR2 LQKENI. Trimming removed 2 bases from V and 7 bases from J, with 15 bases in between. The CDR3 DNA reads TGTGCCAGCTCACCAGCCACCTCAGTAAGGAACATTCAGTACTTC. Amino acid sequence: CASSPATSVRNIQYF.

The chain links TRBV20-1 to TRBJ1-4; possibly TRBD1 for D (5 bases). The V gene's germline CDR1 is DFQATT and CDR2 SNEGSKA (reference sequence). The CDR3 spans 15 residues. With 0 bases removed from V and 7 bases from J, the gap between germline ends came to 15 bases. The CDR3 DNA follows: TGCAGTGCTAGAGAATGGGGGGAATCGAGTGAAAAACTGTTTTTT. Its translation: CSAREWGESSEKLFF.

V and J are TRBV5-1 and TRBJ1-1, with 9 nucleotides matching TRBD1. The CDR3 loop spans 14 amino acids. The J segment lost 5 bases and the V segment lost 4 bases, leaving 6 bases of the junction unmatched. Germline V gene lookup returns CDR1 SGHRS and CDR2 YFSETQ. The CDR3 reads CASSPGTGKTEAFF. Here the CDR3 DNA reads TGCGCCAGCAGCCCTGGGACAGGGAAAACTGAAGCTTTCTTT.